The present TCR beta chain was sequenced within a study of blood T cell repertoires in COVID-19. In the study overall: PBMCs, B-cell-depleted T cells, or T cells were the source of the cDNA or gDNA that made up the material.

As handled by the study authors: Estimated nucleated cell counts came from reference gene primer amplification. The assay was immunoSEQ multiplex PCR, and TCRdb's table has in-frame clones only and misses some. That table furnishes V, J and clone size, whereas the DNA furnished D and trimming. This sample has tens of thousands of clones; approximately 80% occur once, and the top ten carry roughly 50%. There are 16 residues in the CDR3. CDR1 LGHDT and CDR2 YNNKEL come from the germline V gene (reference sequence). Trimming stripped 0 bases from V and 1 base from J, with 11 bases between. The TCR sequence derives from a human donor in a cohort sampled during active COVID-19. The chain joins TRBV3-1 (or the pseudogene TRBV3-2) to TRBJ2-3; tentatively, D is TRBD2 (5 bases). Sequencing used peripheral blood. CDR3 region: CASSQDPGTCTDTQYF. The CDR3 DNA reads as TGTGCCAGCAGCCAAGATCCGGGAACCTGCACAGATACGCAGTATTTT.